A selection of T cell receptor beta chains follows, all from one sample in a study of blood T cell repertoires in COVID-19. Some clones are missing from TCRdb's copy, which holds only in-frame ones; the method was immunoSEQ multiplex PCR. The sample includes about 170,000 clones, approximately 92% of them seen just once. Sequences were obtained from peripheral blood. The receptor source for this set is a woman aged 50 to 65 with acute or convalescent COVID-19. Each CDR3 is given with its conserved first and last residue. The D gene is left open where the match is weak. The listing skips clone size in some rows; elsewhere it reads once, few, many or a size class.

clone size	D gene	V gene	J gene	CDR3 DNA	CDR3 protein
-	TRBD1	TRBV7-3	TRBJ2-1	TGTGCCAGCAGCTCCGACAGGGGAACCGGCAATGAGCAGTTCTTC	CASSSDRGTGNEQFF
-	-	TRBV28	TRBJ1-5	TGTGCCGGACAACTCCAGGGTCAGCCCCAGCATTTT	CAGQLQGQPQHF
-	TRBD2	TRBV28	TRBJ2-7	TGTGCCAGCAGTTTATTCGGGCGGGAGGGTCCCTACGAGCAGTACTTC	CASSLFGREGPYEQYF
-	-	TRBV29-1	TRBJ1-6	TGCAGCGTTGGCGAAAATCGTAATTCACCCCTCCACTTT	CSVGENRNSPLHF
-	-	TRBV29-1	TRBJ2-2	TGCAGCGTTCGGGAGGGGGCGGCCGGGGAGCTGTTTTTT	CSVREGAAGELFF
-	-	TRBV14	TRBJ1-2	TGTGCCAGCAGCCAAATATTATCCGGGAACTATGGCTACACCTTC	CASSQILSGNYGYTF
-	-	TRBV7-2	TRBJ1-2	TGTGCCAGCAGCTTAAGGACAGCCTATGGCTACACCTTC	CASSLRTAYGYTF
-	TRBD2	TRBV6-4	TRBJ2-5	TGTGCCAGCAGAGCTAGCGGGGGCAGCCAAGAGACCCAGTACTTC	CASRASGGSQETQYF
-	-	TRBV28	TRBJ1-2	TGTGCCAGCAATCGGGCGGGTAACTATGGCTACACCTTC	CASNRAGNYGYTF
-	-	TRBV25-1	TRBJ2-7	TGTGCCAGCAGCGTCGATCGGGCCTACGAGCAGTACTTC	CASSVDRAYEQYF
-	-	TRBV28	TRBJ2-5	TGTGCCAGCAGTTCACAGGGCCAAGAGACCCAGTACTTC	CASSSQGQETQYF
-	-	TRBV14	TRBJ1-2	TGTGCCAGCAGTGACAGCCCAAACTATGGCTACACCTTC	CASSDSPNYGYTF
once	-	TRBV3-1/TRBV3-2	TRBJ1-1	TGTGCCAGCAGCCCCCCGTTTGGAGGCACTGAAGCTTTCTTT	CASSPPFGGTEAFF
-	TRBD1	TRBV5-1	TRBJ1-2	TGCGCCAGCAGCATCGGACAGGGCGTTACCGGCTACACCTTC	CASSIGQGVTGYTF
once	TRBD1	TRBV10-2	TRBJ1-5	TGCGCCAGTTGGGACAGGGGTAACAATCAGCCCCAGCATTTT	CASWDRGNNQPQHF
once	TRBD1	TRBV7-3	TRBJ2-1	TGTGCCAGCAGCTCCGGGACAGGGATCAATGAGCAGTTCTTC	CASSSGTGINEQFF
-	TRBD2	TRBV5-1	TRBJ2-2	TGCGCCAGCAGCTTGGTTGGTGCGTGGGTAGCGGGGGCCGCAGGGGAGCTGTTTTTT	CASSLVGAWVAGAAGELFF
once	-	TRBV7-9	TRBJ2-1	TGTGCCAGCAGCCCCCTCTTTAGTGTTGAGCGGAGGAACAATGAGCAGTTCTTC	CASSPLFSVERRNNEQFF
-	-	TRBV7-9	TRBJ1-5	TGTGCCAGCAGCCCGCTGGGGAGGGTGAATCAGCCCCAGCATTTT	CASSPLGRVNQPQHF
-	TRBD2	TRBV25-1	TRBJ2-1	TGTGCCAGCAGTCCAGGGACTAGCGGAAAAACCTCCTACAATGAGCAGTTCTTC	CASSPGTSGKTSYNEQFF
-	TRBD1	TRBV6-5	TRBJ1-5	TGTGCCAGCAGCCCCCGGACAGGCTACAATCAGCCCCAGCATTTT	CASSPRTGYNQPQHF
once	-	TRBV29-1	TRBJ2-1	TGCAGCGTTGAAGGACAGTTTTACAATGAGCAGTTCTTC	CSVEGQFYNEQFF
-	-	TRBV19	TRBJ2-7	TGTGCCAGCACAGGACGGATGGGCGAGCAGTACTTC	CASTGRMGEQYF
-	TRBD1	TRBV29-1	TRBJ2-7	TGCAGCGTTGAAGATGGATTAACAGGGGGCGCGGAGCAGTACTTC	CSVEDGLTGGAEQYF
-	-	TRBV5-6	TRBJ1-6	TGTGCCAGCAGCTTGCAAGGCGCGAGGACACCCCTCCACTTT	CASSLQGARTPLHF
-	-	TRBV24-1	TRBJ2-1	TGTGCCACCAGTGAGGGCAGGGCCCACTACAATGAGCAGTTCTTC	CATSEGRAHYNEQFF
-	-	TRBV29-1	TRBJ2-5	TGCAGCGTTGAATATCGGAGGAAGGGAAGGAGCCAGTACTTC	CSVEYRRKGRSQYF
-	TRBD1	TRBV6-5	TRBJ2-7	TGTGCCAGCATCCTCGGCCAGGGGGTAAAGGGCGAGCAGTACTTC	CASILGQGVKGEQYF
-	TRBD1	TRBV6-5	TRBJ2-2	TGTGCCAGCAGTTGGGACAGGGCTACCGGGGAGCTGTTTTTT	CASSWDRATGELFF
-	-	TRBV14	TRBJ2-2	TGTGCCAGCAGCCAAGTAGTCGGGGAGCTGTTTTTT	CASSQVVGELFF
-	TRBD1	TRBV5-1	TRBJ1-4	TGCGCCAGCAGCTTGGGAGGGACAGGGGATGAAAAACTGTTTTTT	CASSLGGTGDEKLFF